This TCR beta chain was retrieved from a study of human T cells and chemical hapten exposure. This clonotype was found a few times. The CDR3 consists of 13 residues. J was trimmed by 4 bases and V by 5 bases; bases with no gene match: 6. The germline V gene encodes CDR1 DFQATT and CDR2 SNEGSKA (reference sequence). As for time point: pre-sensitization, week 0. The treatment is: therapeutic diphenylcyclopropenone sensitization with weekly scalp DPC. Unique molecular identifiers were affixed to discrete cDNA molecules within the library. MiXCR, applied by TCRdb to the RACE reads, yields one record per CDR3 protein. The sample carries about 80,000 distinct CDR3 sequences, 12% to 15% recorded once.

Sample: whole blood, taken in connection with sensitization to the hapten diphenylcyclopropenone (DPC). This TCR was sampled from a woman in her forties or fifties with alopecia areata. Some clones in this sample may be carry-over from other donors' samples. The J gene is TRBJ2-7, the V gene TRBV20-1; the match to TRBD2 covers 9 bases. The CDR3, as DNA: TGCAGTGCTGCTAGCGGGAAAATGTACGAGCAGTACTTC. Translation: CSAASGKMYEQYF.